These 27 T cell receptor beta chains came from one sample sequenced in a study of Ad26.COV2.S vaccination and SARS-CoV-2 variants. Only in-frame clones appear in the TCRdb table, and some are missing; sequencing was by immunoSEQ multiplex PCR. The profile shows around 320,000 clones, around four fifths of them singletons. Treatment described: roughly 19 received Ad26.COV2.S at low or high dose, single or two shots; a few received placebo; per-sample allocation not given. Samples analyzed were those drawn on day 63 after the first vaccine or placebo injection. The sample consisted of peripheral blood, taken in a trial of Ad26.COV2.S vaccine versus placebo. The receptors come from a person aged 18-65 years who received the Ad26.COV2.S COVID-19 vaccine or a placebo.

This chain links TRBV6-5 with TRBJ2-5; D is ambiguous. V lost 8 bases and J 5 bases, leaving 15 bases between the germline ends. The CDR3 runs to 13 residues. From germline, CDR1 is MNHEY and CDR2 SVGAGI. CDR3 nucleotide sequence: TGTGCCAGCCATATCAGCGTTTGGGAGACCCAGTACTTC. Its translation: CASHISVWETQYF.

The rearrangement links TRBV11-3 to TRBJ2-1; D not certain. Trimming shortened V by 8 bases and J by 6 bases, and 14 bases separated the two germline ends. The CDR3 is 13 amino acids. The germline V gene encodes CDR1 SGHNT and CDR2 YENEEA. The CDR3: CASALPPGNEQFF. The CDR3 nucleotides read TGTGCCAGCGCTCTTCCTCCTGGCAATGAGCAGTTCTTC.

In DNA form, the CDR3 reads TGTGCCAGCAGCTTAGGTCACGTGCGTCTAGGGGATAGGGACATTCAGTACTTC. It codes for CASSLGHVRLGDRDIQYF. The chain has TRBV7-9 and TRBJ2-4; TRBD1 might be the D (5 bases). CDR1 is SEHNR, CDR2 FQNEAQ, per germline (reference sequence). Trimming stripped 1 base from V and 8 bases from J, with 24 bases between. The CDR3 is made up of 18 amino acids.

This chain connects TRBV10-1 to TRBJ1-5; tentatively, D is TRBD1 (6 bases). CDR1 is WNHNN and CDR2 is SYGVQD in the germline V gene (reference sequence). The CDR3 runs 15 residues. Trimming removed 3 bases at V and 6 bases at J, with 15 bases between. This CDR3 is CASSDRGESGQPQHF. The CDR3 nucleotides are TGCGCCAGCAGTGATAGGGGGGAGTCGGGTCAGCCCCAGCATTTT.

The chain carries TRBV7-5 and TRBJ1-2; TRBD1 is the table's D call and was not checked against the DNA. TRBV7-5 is annotated as a pseudogene. This CDR3 has 17 amino acids. This CDR3 is CVRSLRASGQGFYGYTF. The DNA of the CDR3 is TGTGTCAGAAGCTTAAGAGCGAGTGGACAGGGATTCTATGGCTACACCTTC.

The CDR3 DNA follows: TGTGCCAGCAGTGGAGCGGGCAGCACAGATACGCAGTATTTT. Translation gives CASSGAGSTDTQYF. The chain links TRBV28 to TRBJ2-3, with D tentatively TRBD2 (6 bases). CDR3 length equals 14 residues. The germline V and J ends were trimmed by 5 bases and 0 bases, with 9 bases remaining between them. Germline V lookup: CDR1 MDHEN, CDR2 SYDVKM.

The chain links TRBV19 to TRBJ2-7, with 7 positions matching TRBD2. Germline CDR1 and CDR2: LNHDA and SQIVND (reference sequence). The CDR3 has 14 amino acids. The V gene end was trimmed by 4 bases and the J gene end by 1 base; junction bases not matched to a gene: 4. CDR3 amino acids: CASSSGGGSYEQYF. DNA for the CDR3: TGTGCCAGTAGTAGCGGGGGTGGATCCTACGAGCAGTACTTC.

This clone appeared once. The rearrangement joins TRBV7-2 to TRBJ2-7, with 9 nucleotides matching TRBD2. Germline assignment: CDR1 SGHTA and CDR2 FQGNSA. The CDR3 is made up of 15 amino acids. V shed 6 bases, J shed 0 bases, and the junction held 6 bases outside the gene matches. For the CDR3, the DNA is TGTGCCAGCAGGTACCGCGGGGGGGCCTCCTACGAGCAGTACTTC. Amino acid sequence: CASRYRGGASYEQYF.

V and J are TRBV12-5 and TRBJ1-3; the D is unclear. Germline V gene sequence: CDR1 LGHNT, CDR2 FRNRAP. The CDR3 covers 13 residues. V was trimmed by 0 bases and J by 4 bases, leaving 4 bases between them. CDR3 DNA: TGTGCTAGTGGTTTGGTCGGAGGAAACACCATATATTTT. Translation gives CASGLVGGNTIYF.

J is TRBJ1-1 and V is TRBV6-6; D is perhaps TRBD1 (6 bases). This CDR3 has 14 residues. V lost 2 bases to trimming and J lost 5 bases, with 12 bases between them. Germline V gene data show CDR1 as MNHNY and CDR2 as SVGAGI (reference sequence). CDR3 sequence (DNA): TGTGCCAGCAGTTACGGGGGGGCGCGGACTGAAGCTTTCTTT. It encodes CASSYGGARTEAFF.

The V gene is TRBV5-1, the J gene TRBJ1-4; 10 nucleotides agree with TRBD1. The CDR3 sequence is 15 residues long. Germline lookup yields CDR1 SGHRS and CDR2 YFSETQ. J gave up 7 bases and V 0 bases, and 3 bases lay outside the gene matches. The CDR3, as DNA: TGCGCCAGCAGCTTGGGGGACAGGGGTCCTGAAAAACTGTTTTTT. Protein product: CASSLGDRGPEKLFF.

This clone was counted between two and nine times. At one end the junction does not follow the germline gene, possibly because of a read error. This chain links TRBV7-8 with TRBJ2-7; no reliable D call. The CDR3 sequence is 13 residues long. CDR1 and CDR2 (germline): SGHVS, FQNEAQ. CDR3 sequence reads: CASSLVRGATPSF. Written as DNA, the CDR3 is TGTGCCAGCAGCTTAGTTAGAGGAGCAACCCCCAGCTTC.

CDR3 loop: CASRKTGQNTEAFF. The CDR3 DNA follows: TGTGCCAGCAGGAAAACTGGACAGAACACTGAAGCTTTCTTT. The chain carries TRBV6-5 and TRBJ1-1; the D gene is possibly TRBD1 (5 bases). The V gene's germline CDR1 is MNHEY and CDR2 SVGAGI. CDR3 size: 14 residues. Trimming shortened V by 6 bases and J by 1 base, and 12 bases separated the two germline ends.

The V gene is TRBV18, the J gene TRBJ2-5; D gene ambiguous. This CDR3 has 13 residues. Germline CDR1 reads KGHSH; CDR2 reads LQKENI. The V end was cut by 3 bases, the J end by 2 bases, with 7 bases between. The CDR3 nucleotides are TGTGCCAGCTCACCCCTATCACAAGAGACCCAGTACTTC. Translation: CASSPLSQETQYF.

This chain joins TRBV5-4 and TRBJ2-5; 9 bases line up with TRBD2. Germline V gene lookup returns CDR1 SGHNT and CDR2 YYREEE (reference sequence). This CDR3 has 14 amino acids. Unmatched junction bases numbered 2, after V lost 0 bases and J lost 5 bases. CDR3 nucleotide sequence: TGTGCCAGCAGCTTGGGTCTAGCGGGGGAGACCCAGTACTTC. It specifies CASSLGLAGETQYF.

The rearrangement uses TRBV20-1 and TRBJ2-7; D remains unclear. Per the germline V gene, CDR1 is DFQATT and CDR2 is SNEGSKA (reference sequence). The length of the CDR3 is 11 residues. V gave up 2 bases and J gave up 3 bases, with 5 bases separating them. This CDR3 reads CSARKGYEQYF. The CDR3 coding sequence is TGCAGTGCTAGAAAGGGCTACGAGCAGTACTTC.

The chain employs TRBV7-9 and TRBJ1-2, with 7 bases aligning to TRBD1. The CDR3 has 16 amino acids. CDR1 and CDR2 (germline): SEHNR, FQNEAQ (reference sequence). V dropped 5 bases and J dropped 6; count of bases not matched to a gene: 15. Written as DNA, the CDR3 is TGTGCCAGCAGCCCCGTGGGGACAGCGACGTTAGATGGCTACACCTTC. Its translation is CASSPVGTATLDGYTF.

The gene calls are TRBV30 and TRBJ1-1; unclear D gene. Germline-derived CDR1 and CDR2 are GTSNPN and SVGIG (reference sequence). The ends were cut back, 0 bases at V and 0 bases at J, with 5 bases in the middle. The CDR3 consists of 13 residues. CDR3 in DNA: TGTGCCTGGAGTGTACAGTTGAACACTGAAGCTTTCTTT. Translating it yields CAWSVQLNTEAFF.

This clone has more than one count but fewer than ten. This sequence joins TRBV24-1 and TRBJ2-7; tentatively, D is TRBD1 (6 bases). From germline, CDR1 is KGHDR and CDR2 SFDVKD. The CDR3 runs to 16 residues. The V and J ends lost 2 bases and 6 bases respectively, with 19 bases between them. The CDR3 here is CATSDSRQAPRVEQYF. The CDR3 DNA reads TGTGCCACCAGTGATTCTCGACAGGCCCCGCGGGTCGAGCAGTACTTC.

The chain links TRBV30 to TRBJ1-1; no firm D call. Trimming cost V 3 bases and J 1 base, with 18 bases left between them. CDR3 length equals 16 residues. The germline CDR1 and CDR2 sequences are GTSNPN and SVGIG (reference sequence). CDR3 amino acids: CAWRERVPARNTEAFF. CDR3 nucleotide sequence: TGTGCCTGGAGAGAAAGGGTCCCCGCGCGGAACACTGAAGCTTTCTTT.

Comment on this clone: This sample also contains other DNA sequences that code for the same CDR3. The chain links TRBV9 to TRBJ1-5; the D is unclear. From germline, CDR1 is SGDLS and CDR2 YYNGEE. This CDR3 region has 13 residues. V was shortened by 0 bases and J by 3 bases, with 4 bases between the two germline ends. The CDR3 DNA sequence: TGTGCCAGCAGCGTAGGTTCCAATCAGCCCCAGCATTTT. Encoded protein: CASSVGSNQPQHF.

V is TRBV5-1 and J is TRBJ2-5; 8 bases align to TRBD1. Trimming cost V 4 bases and J 5 bases; bases outside gene matches: 13. Looked up from germline, CDR1 is SGHRS and CDR2 is YFSETQ. The CDR3 extends over 16 amino acids. The CDR3 bases are TGCGCCAGCAGCGGAGGGACAGGATGGGGGGAGGAGACCCAGTACTTC. Translation gives CASSGGTGWGEETQYF.

This clone came up once. The chain uses TRBV9 and TRBJ2-2; D might be TRBD1 (6 bases). V lost 0 bases and J 4 bases, leaving 13 bases between the germline ends. The germline V gene encodes CDR1 SGDLS and CDR2 YYNGEE. The CDR3 extends over 16 amino acids. CDR3 in amino acids: CASSVEWGRSTGELFF. In DNA form, the CDR3 reads TGTGCCAGCAGCGTAGAATGGGGGCGTAGCACCGGGGAGCTGTTTTTT.

V usage is TRBV25-1 and J usage is TRBJ1-6; a weak D match, TRBD1 (6 bases). Germline lookup yields CDR1 MGHDK and CDR2 SYGVNS. The V and J ends lost 4 bases and 6 bases respectively, with 10 bases between them. The CDR3 extends over 14 amino acids. This CDR3 reads CASSALGANSPLHF. CDR3 DNA sequence: TGTGCCAGCAGTGCTCTGGGGGCTAATTCACCCCTCCACTTT.

The rearrangement joins TRBV10-3 to TRBJ1-1, with 9 bases identical to TRBD1. The CDR3 extends over 13 amino acids. Germline V lookup: CDR1 ENHRY, CDR2 SYGVKD. J lost 8 bases, V lost 2 bases, and 3 bases had no gene match. The CDR3 spells CAISEDRGKEAFF. As DNA, the CDR3 is TGTGCCATCAGTGAGGACAGGGGGAAAGAAGCTTTCTTT.

This rearrangement joins TRBV4-1 to TRBJ1-1; D is uncertain. The CDR3 contains 12 residues. The germline V gene encodes CDR1 MGHRA and CDR2 YSYEKL. Trimming took 5 bases from V and 10 from J, leaving 14 bases between them. The CDR3 reads CASSSYLRVAFF. The CDR3 region has the DNA TGCGCCAGCAGCTCCTACTTGAGGGTAGCTTTCTTT.

Notes on this clone: Other DNA sequences in this sample translate to the same CDR3. The chain carries TRBV15 and TRBJ2-3, with D uncertain. Germline V lookup: CDR1 LNHNV, CDR2 YYDKDF (reference sequence). V dropped 3 bases and J dropped 3 bases, with 7 bases sitting between them. The CDR3 has 13 residues. In nucleotides, the CDR3 is TGTGCCACCAGCAGGTTAGCAACAGATACGCAGTATTTT. Translated: CATSRLATDTQYF.